These 31 T cell receptor beta chains originate from one sample sequenced in a study of Ad26.COV2.S vaccination and SARS-CoV-2 variants. Clones were read by immunoSEQ multiplex PCR, and TCRdb kept only the in-frame ones, dropping some. The sample has about 320,000 clones; 85% to 90% are singletons. As to treatment: about 20 received Ad26.COV2.S at low or high dose, single or two shots; roughly five received placebo; per-sample allocation not given. Sampling took place 63 days after the first vaccine or placebo injection. The sample was peripheral blood, taken in a trial of Ad26.COV2.S vaccine versus placebo. These receptors were taken from a person aged 18-65 years who received the Ad26.COV2.S COVID-19 vaccine or a placebo.

This rearrangement joins TRBV7-9 to TRBJ2-1; 11 bases are a match to TRBD2. V was clipped by 5 bases and J by 8 bases; unmatched bases: 20. The germline V gene has CDR1 SEHNR and CDR2 FQNEAQ (reference sequence). This CDR3 contains 19 residues. The CDR3 DNA reads as TGTGCCAGCAGCCCCTCCCCGGGGGCTAGCGGGGGGCCGGTCTATGAGCAGTTCTTC. Amino acid sequence: CASSPSPGASGGPVYEQFF.

The chain joins TRBV4-1 to TRBJ1-5; D gene unclear. Germline CDR1 MGHRA, CDR2 YSYEKL. Trimming left V 0 bases short and J 9 bases short, with 15 bases between. The CDR3 consists of 15 residues. CDR3 region: CASSQDFRGKGPQHF. DNA for the CDR3: TGCGCCAGCAGCCAAGATTTTCGGGGTAAGGGGCCCCAGCATTTT.

The CDR3 loop is CASSLAPVDQPQHF. CDR3 nucleotides: TGTGCCAGCAGCTTAGCTCCGGTGGATCAGCCCCAGCATTTT. The chain carries TRBV11-2 and TRBJ1-5; no clear D. Per the germline V gene, CDR1 is SGHAT and CDR2 is FQNNGV. Trimming removed 1 base from V and 5 bases from J, with 9 bases in between. The CDR3 has 14 amino acids.

V usage is TRBV7-2 and J usage is TRBJ2-1, with 8 bases identical to TRBD2. CDR1 is SGHTA and CDR2 is FQGNSA in the germline V gene. After removal of 4 bases from V and 10 bases from J, the junction contained 12 bases not matched to a gene. The CDR3 runs to 15 residues. The CDR3 sequence: CASSSRRGATREQFF. The CDR3 nucleotides read TGTGCCAGCAGCTCTCGGCGGGGGGCAACTCGAGAGCAGTTCTTC.

The table lists this clone with a count of one. The J gene is TRBJ1-6, the V gene TRBV28, with D tentatively TRBD1 (5 bases). With 4 bases removed from V and 7 bases from J, the gap between germline ends came to 17 bases. This CDR3 is 16 amino acids long. Germline V gene lookup returns CDR1 MDHEN and CDR2 SYDVKM. The CDR3 DNA follows: TGTGCCAGCAGTTCCTGGGGAAGGGAGGGGAATTCACCCCTCCACTTT. Its translation is CASSSWGREGNSPLHF.

J is TRBJ1-1 and V is TRBV11-3, with D unresolved. CDR3 size: 12 residues. CDR1 is SGHNT, CDR2 YENEEA, per germline. V dropped 3 bases and J dropped 7 bases, with 9 bases sitting between them. The CDR3 bases are TGTGCCAGCAGCTTTGGCGGATTTGAAGCTTTCTTT. Its protein product is CASSFGGFEAFF.

V is TRBV28 and J is TRBJ1-5, with 7 bases identical to TRBD1. J gave up 4 bases and V 4 bases, and 10 bases lay outside the gene matches. From germline, CDR1 is MDHEN and CDR2 SYDVKM. The CDR3 covers 16 residues. The CDR3 spells CASSSQRTGWNQPQHF. CDR3 nucleotide sequence: TGTGCCAGCAGTTCACAACGGACAGGATGGAATCAGCCCCAGCATTTT.

J is TRBJ1-5 and V is TRBV5-5; 8 bases fit TRBD1. J was trimmed by 5 bases and V by 2 bases; bases with no gene match: 3. This CDR3 is built from 14 residues. CDR1 and CDR2 from the germline V gene are SGHKS and YYEKEE (reference sequence). The CDR3 spells CASSFDRGDQPQHF. In DNA form, the CDR3 reads TGTGCCAGCAGCTTTGACAGGGGCGATCAGCCCCAGCATTTT.

The chain couples TRBV5-4 to TRBJ1-1; 9 nucleotides agree with TRBD1. The CDR3 consists of 14 residues. Germline lookup yields CDR1 SGHNT and CDR2 YYREEE (reference sequence). Trimming removed 4 bases from V and 1 base from J; junction bases left unmatched: 2. The DNA for the CDR3 is TGTGCCAGCAGCCGACAGGGGGGGAACACTGAAGCTTTCTTT. Translation gives CASSRQGGNTEAFF.

J is TRBJ1-4 and V is TRBV2; D unresolved. CDR1 and CDR2 from the germline V gene are SNHLY and FYNNEI. V lost 6 bases, J lost 5 bases, and 10 bases lay in between. The CDR3 covers 13 residues. The CDR3 loop reads CASRGSPNEKLFF. The CDR3 DNA reads TGTGCCAGCAGAGGCAGCCCGAATGAAAAACTGTTTTTT.

The V and J genes are TRBV7-2 and TRBJ2-3; D remains ambiguous. This CDR3 is built from 12 residues. Trimming took off 5 bases at V and 2 bases at J, with 5 bases between the two ends. From germline, CDR1 is SGHTA and CDR2 FQGNSA. In DNA form, the CDR3 reads TGTGCCAGCAGCCTACTCACAGATACGCAGTATTTT. Translating it yields CASSLLTDTQYF. Full variable domain (outside the CDR3, taken from reference TRBV7-2 and TRBJ2-3): GAGVSQSPSNKVTEKGKDVELRCDPISGHTALYWYRQSLGQGLEFLIYFQGNSAPDKSGLPSDRFSAERTGGSVSTLTIQRTQQEDSAVYLCASSLLTDTQYFGPGTRLTVL.

This chain links TRBV4-1 with TRBJ1-5; D might be TRBD1 (6 bases). The ends were cut back, 4 bases at V and 0 bases at J, with 10 bases in the middle. The germline V gene encodes CDR1 MGHRA and CDR2 YSYEKL. The CDR3 has 15 residues. The CDR3 region is CASSPGQNSNQPQHF. CDR3 coding DNA: TGCGCCAGCAGCCCCGGACAGAATAGCAATCAGCCCCAGCATTTT.

CDR3 DNA: TGTGCCAGTAGTATGGGACTAGCGGAGTACAATGAGCAGTTCTTC. Its translation is CASSMGLAEYNEQFF. This chain joins TRBV19 and TRBJ2-1, with 11 bases fitting TRBD2. The CDR3 runs to 15 residues. The J segment lost 4 bases and the V segment lost 3 bases, leaving 2 bases of the junction unmatched. Germline V CDR1 and CDR2: LNHDA, SQIVND (reference sequence). The full variable domain, rest sourced from reference TRBV19 and TRBJ2-1, is DGGITQSPKYLFRKEGQNVTLSCEQNLNHDAMYWYRQDPGQGLRLIYYSQIVNDFQKGDIAEGYSVSREKKESFPLTVTSAQKNPTAFYLCASSMGLAEYNEQFFGPGTRLTVL.

The rearrangement joins TRBV18 to TRBJ2-7, with D tentatively TRBD2 (6 bases). The V end was cut by 3 bases, the J end by 2 bases, with 8 bases between. Germline V gene lookup returns CDR1 KGHSH and CDR2 LQKENI. This CDR3 has 13 amino acids. CDR3 in DNA: TGTGCCAGCTCACCGGCTAGCGCCTACGAGCAGTACGTC. It codes for CASSPASAYEQYV.

As DNA, the CDR3 is TGTGCCAGCAGCCAAGAAACGGGAGCCGGCGTCTATGGCTACACCTTC. Its protein is CASSQETGAGVYGYTF. This sequence joins TRBV14 and TRBJ1-2, with D hard to call. CDR3 size: 16 residues. Trimming stripped 0 bases from V and 4 bases from J, with 15 bases between. Germline V lookup: CDR1 SGHDN, CDR2 FVKESK.

Remarks on this clone: Other DNA sequences in the sample encode the same CDR3. This chain connects TRBV18 to TRBJ2-5; no clear D. Germline V gives CDR1 KGHSH, CDR2 LQKENI. V was clipped by 2 bases and J by 1 base, with 2 bases between them. CDR3 size: 12 residues. CDR3 in amino acids: CASSPVQETQYF. CDR3 bases: TGTGCCAGCTCACCAGTCCAAGAGACCCAGTACTTC.

This chain connects TRBV7-2 to TRBJ1-1; D is unresolved. Trimming took 1 base from V and 0 from J, leaving 6 bases between them. Germline V CDR1 and CDR2: SGHTA, FQGNSA. CDR3 size: 14 residues. CDR3 DNA sequence: TGTGCCAGCAGCTTAGGGTGGTTGAACACTGAAGCTTTCTTT. Translated, it gives CASSLGWLNTEAFF.

This chain links TRBV5-1 with TRBJ1-1, with D perhaps TRBD1 (5 bases). Between the trimmed V and J ends, which lost 7 bases and 5 bases, there was a span of 6 bases. CDR3 length: 10 amino acids. Germline values: CDR1 SGHRS, CDR2 YFSETQ. The CDR3 region has the DNA TGCGCCAGCCGGGGGACTGAAGCTTTCTTT. Its translation: CASRGTEAFF.

The chain's CDR3 is CASSLGGTSGRAWYNEQFF. CDR3 sequence (DNA): TGTGCCAGCAGCTTGGGTGGAACTAGCGGGAGGGCCTGGTATAATGAGCAGTTCTTC. The V call is TRBV7-9, the J call TRBJ2-1, with 13 bases lining up with TRBD2. The V gene's germline CDR1 is SEHNR and CDR2 FQNEAQ (reference sequence). V shed 3 bases and J 7 bases; nucleotides not matched to a gene: 15. This CDR3 is 19 amino acids long.

This clone was picked up one time. J is TRBJ2-1 and V is TRBV2; D uncertain. V lost 6 bases and J lost 0, with 12 bases in between. CDR3 length: 15 amino acids. The V gene's germline CDR1 is SNHLY and CDR2 FYNNEI. CDR3 sequence reads: CASRDRASSYNEQFF. In DNA form, the CDR3 reads TGTGCCAGCAGGGATAGGGCCTCCTCCTACAATGAGCAGTTCTTC.

This clone showed up just once. The CDR3 coding sequence is TGTGCCAGCAGCTTTTGGACAGGAGGGAATGAGCAGTTCTTC. This codes for CASSFWTGGNEQFF. The chain links TRBV7-2 to TRBJ2-1, with a possible D match to TRBD1 (7 bases). CDR3 length: 14 amino acids. V was cut by 3 bases and J by 7 bases, with 13 bases left in between. Germline V lookup: CDR1 SGHTA, CDR2 FQGNSA.

This clone was seen more than once but under ten times. The V call is TRBV6-5, the J call TRBJ2-3, with TRBD2 as a possible D gene (5 bases). V lost 6 bases, J lost 4 bases, and 17 bases lay in between. This CDR3 region has 15 residues. Germline CDR1 is MNHEY and CDR2 is SVGAGI. The CDR3 sequence is CASSRTGGGPDTQYF. The CDR3 bases are TGTGCCAGCAGCCGAACCGGAGGCGGGCCAGATACGCAGTATTTT.

The chain carries TRBV6-2 or TRBV6-3 and TRBJ1-5; D remains unclear. The V gene's germline CDR1 is MNHEY and CDR2 SVGEGT. This CDR3 is 15 amino acids long. V lost 6 bases to trimming and J lost 0 bases, with 12 bases between them. For the CDR3, the DNA is TGTGCCAGCAGCCCCCGGGGATATAGCAATCAGCCCCAGCATTTT. Translating it yields CASSPRGYSNQPQHF.

The chain uses TRBV6-2 or TRBV6-3 and TRBJ2-6, with D unresolved. Germline loops: CDR1 MNHEY, CDR2 SVGEGT. The CDR3 loop spans 17 amino acids. V was clipped by 0 bases and J by 4 bases, with 13 bases between them. CDR3 in DNA: TGTGCCAGCAGTTACTCCATCCCAGGAGCAGGGGCCAACGTCCTGACTTTC. Translated, it gives CASSYSIPGAGANVLTF.

A note on this clone: The germline gene is not matched at one end of the junction; a read error may be the cause. The rearrangement uses TRBV7-2 and TRBJ2-3, with TRBD2 as a possible D gene (5 bases). CDR3 length: 14 amino acids. Germline-derived CDR1 and CDR2 are SGHTA and FQGNSA. CDR3 sequence reads: CASSLAPSTDTQYF. CDR3 nucleotide sequence: TGTGCCAGCAGCCTAGCCCCCAGCACAGATACGCAGTATTTT.

This chain connects TRBV24-1 to TRBJ2-3; possibly TRBD1 or TRBD2 for D (6 bases each). This CDR3 is 14 amino acids long. From germline, CDR1 is KGHDR and CDR2 SFDVKD. V lost 2 bases to trimming and J lost 3 bases, with 8 bases between them. The CDR3 bases are TGTGCCACCAGTGATTCGGGGGCGACAGATACGCAGTATTTT. It specifies CATSDSGATDTQYF.

Concerning this clone itself: The sample has other DNA sequences that encode this CDR3 too. V gene TRBV10-3 combines with J gene TRBJ1-1, with D possibly being TRBD1 (5 bases). This CDR3 comprises 13 residues. Trimming took off 0 bases at V and 4 bases at J, with 6 bases between the two ends. Germline V lookup: CDR1 ENHRY, CDR2 SYGVKD. CDR3: CAISESRGTEAFF. CDR3 nucleotide sequence: TGTGCCATCAGTGAGTCGAGGGGCACTGAAGCTTTCTTT.

V gene TRBV4-1 combines with J gene TRBJ2-5, with D perhaps being TRBD1 or TRBD2 (5 bases each). The germline V gene has CDR1 MGHRA and CDR2 YSYEKL. The CDR3 contains 15 residues. V lost 1 base and J 2 bases, leaving 11 bases between the germline ends. For the CDR3, the DNA is TGCGCCAGCAGCCAAGTGGGACGTGAGCAAGAGACCCAGTACTTC. Amino acid sequence: CASSQVGREQETQYF.

The chain couples TRBV10-3 to TRBJ1-5; possibly TRBD1 for D (5 bases). Trimming took 8 bases from V and 2 from J, leaving 22 bases between them. The CDR3 spans 17 residues. Germline V gives CDR1 ENHRY, CDR2 SYGVKD. CDR3 in DNA: TGTGCCATCTCGAGTAAAAGGGCAGGGATTGGCAATCAGCCCCAGCATTTT. Translation gives CAISSKRAGIGNQPQHF.

The genes are TRBV7-8 and TRBJ2-4, with a tentative D call TRBD2 (6 bases). CDR1 and CDR2 (germline): SGHVS, FQNEAQ. V lost 5 bases and J lost 1, with 18 bases in between. This CDR3 is 17 amino acids long. The CDR3 sequence is CASSGDIGSGAKNIQYF. CDR3 DNA sequence: TGTGCCAGCAGCGGCGACATAGGGAGCGGGGCCAAAAACATTCAGTACTTC.

The rearrangement links TRBV11-3 to TRBJ2-1, with D uncertain. There are 14 residues in the CDR3. CDR1 and CDR2 from the germline V gene are SGHNT and YENEEA. Between the trimmed V and J ends, which lost 7 bases and 3 bases, there was a span of 13 bases. For the CDR3, the DNA is TGTGCCAGCACCATACTACAAAACTACAATGAGCAGTTCTTC. It codes for CASTILQNYNEQFF.